This record looks at one TCR beta chain sequence and its context. Its target is not known. Germline assignment: CDR1 SGHNT and CDR2 YENEEA. The CDR3 sequence is 15 residues long. V lost 5 bases and J lost 4; bases outside the gene matches: 9. This entry comes from a study of OX40 agonist ivuxolimab in advanced cancers. Study-wide results and limits: Undetermined was the antigen specificity of the expanded peripheral T cells.

The method was immunoSEQ multiplex PCR; TCRdb's version includes in-frame clones alone and lacks a portion of them. The table includes 45,000 to 60,000 clones, 88% detected once. The rearrangement uses TRBV11-3 and TRBJ1-1; TRBD1 matches at 8 bases. Sample: CD4+ or CD8+ T cells sorted from blood, taken in a trial of the OX40 agonist ivuxolimab. The receptor was derived from an adult with an advanced solid tumor such as melanoma, head and neck, liver or kidney cancer. CDR3 sequence reads: CASSLSDREGTEAFF. CDR3 sequence (DNA): TGTGCCAGCAGCCTATCGGACAGGGAGGGCACTGAAGCTTTCTTT.